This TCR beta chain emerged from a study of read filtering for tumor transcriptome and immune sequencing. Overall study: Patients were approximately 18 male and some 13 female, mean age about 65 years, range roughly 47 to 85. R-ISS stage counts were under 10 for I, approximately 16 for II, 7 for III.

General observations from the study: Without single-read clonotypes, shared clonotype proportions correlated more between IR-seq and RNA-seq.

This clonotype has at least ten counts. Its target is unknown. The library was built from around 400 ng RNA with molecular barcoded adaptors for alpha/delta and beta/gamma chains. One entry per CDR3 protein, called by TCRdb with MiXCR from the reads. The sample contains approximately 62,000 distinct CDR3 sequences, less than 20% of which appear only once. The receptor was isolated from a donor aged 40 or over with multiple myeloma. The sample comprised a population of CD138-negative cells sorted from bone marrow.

The CDR3 region is CSARAPGLTEQFF. CDR3 bases: TGCAGTGCTAGGGCGCCGGGACTTACCGAGCAGTTCTTC. The chain uses TRBV20-1 and TRBJ2-1; TRBD2 is a possible D gene (6 bases). V gave up 3 bases and J gave up 10 bases, with 16 bases separating them. The germline CDR1 and CDR2 sequences are DFQATT and SNEGSKA (reference sequence). The CDR3 contains 13 residues.